Reported below is one TCR beta chain. Trimming at V came to 6 bases and at J to 3 bases, leaving 6 bases not matched to a gene. This CDR3 comprises 14 residues. In germline, CDR1 is SGHRS, CDR2 YFSETQ. This table comes from immunoSEQ multiplex PCR, and its TCRdb copy is limited to in-frame clones, with some not included. The sample shows roughly 60,000 clones, roughly 90% of them seen only once. These data originate in a study of blood T cell repertoires in COVID-19. Material: peripheral blood. The sequence derives from a woman of 80 years or more with active COVID-19. The chain joins TRBV5-1 to TRBJ1-1, with 9 bases identical to TRBD1. The CDR3 nucleotides are TGCGCCAGCACTGAGGACAGGGGTGACACTGAAGCTTTCTTT. Protein product: CASTEDRGDTEAFF. Supplemented by reference TRBV5-1 and TRBJ1-1, the full variable domain reads KAGVTQTPRYLIKTRGQQVTLSCSPISGHRSVSWYQQTPGQGLQFLFEYFSETQRNKGNFPGRFSGRQFSNSRSEMNVSTLELGDSALYLCASTEDRGDTEAFFGQGTRLTVV.